Listed below are T cell receptor beta chains from one sample, sequenced in a study of cytomegalovirus exposure and HLA in healthy donors. Assay used: immunoSEQ multiplex PCR; TCRdb lists only in-frame clones, some missing. This sample carries roughly 190,000 clones, 8.5% to 10% of them seen once, and the ten largest clones take approximately 1.5%. Sequencing used PBMCs. Receptors were obtained from a young woman in good health and CMV-seropositive. The CDR3 runs from the conserved cysteine through the conserved F or W. D genes are given only for firm matches. Only some rows state a clone size, as once, few, many or a class for expanded clones.

cdr3_nt	cdr3_aa	clone_size	j_call	v_call	d_call
TGTGCCAGCAGTGACAGGTACAATGAGCAGTTCTTC	CASSDRYNEQFF	few	TRBJ2-1	TRBV6-5	NA
TGTGCCAGCAGCCAAGACAGGGGAGATTATGGCTACACCTTC	CASSQDRGDYGYTF	few	TRBJ1-2	TRBV2	TRBD1
TGTGCCAGCAGGGAATTACCGGGACAACCGAACACTGAAGCTTTCTTT	CASRELPGQPNTEAFF	NA	TRBJ1-1	TRBV2	NA
TGTGCCAGCAGCGATCCTACAGGGTCCTATGGCTACACCTTC	CASSDPTGSYGYTF	NA	TRBJ1-2	TRBV9	NA
TGTGCCAGCAGCTCCTCTGGGGGACTTTTTAACACCGGGGAGCTGTTTTTT	CASSSSGGLFNTGELFF	few	TRBJ2-2	TRBV2	NA
TGTGCCAGTAGTCACGGCTACGAGCAGTACTTC	CASSHGYEQYF	few	TRBJ2-7	TRBV19	NA
TGTGCCACCTCGGGTGGACAGTGGGGCACTGAAGCTTTCTTT	CATSGGQWGTEAFF	NA	TRBJ1-1	TRBV10-3	NA
TGCGCCACCTCGGGACAGGGGAACACTGAAGCTTTCTTT	CATSGQGNTEAFF	NA	TRBJ1-1	TRBV5-1	TRBD1
TGTGCCAGCAGCCTCGGGACTAGCTTCGACGAGCAGTACTTC	CASSLGTSFDEQYF	NA	TRBJ2-7	TRBV6-6	TRBD2
TGTGCCAGCTCACCACAGGGGTCCCCCAATCAGCCCCAGCATTTT	CASSPQGSPNQPQHF	NA	TRBJ1-5	TRBV18	NA
TGTGCCAGCAGCCCCCCCGATCGACTAGCGGGAGAGAGCGAGACCCAGTACTTC	CASSPPDRLAGESETQYF	NA	TRBJ2-5	TRBV5-6	TRBD2
TGTGCCAGCAGCTTATCTGCAACTAATGAAAAACTATTTTTT	CASSLSATNEKLFF	NA	TRBJ1-4	TRBV7-6	NA
TGCGCCAGCAGCCAAGATCAGGCAGGTTATCAGCCCCAGAATTTT	CASSQDQAGYQPQNF	NA	TRBJ1-5	TRBV4-1	NA
TGTGCCAGCAGTGGGAGTTGGAGCGGGAGACGGGGCACAGATACGCAGTATTTT	CASSGSWSGRRGTDTQYF	few	TRBJ2-3	TRBV14	TRBD2
TGCGCCAGCAGCTACAACCCGCGGGTCCTCTCCTACGAGCAGTACTTC	CASSYNPRVLSYEQYF	few	TRBJ2-7	TRBV5-1	NA
TGTGCCAGCAGCCTTCAGCGTAGCAATCAGCCCCAGCATTTT	CASSLQRSNQPQHF	NA	TRBJ1-5	TRBV21-1	NA